The clone carrying this T cell receptor beta chain showed up just a few times. The antigen is undetermined. The data belong to a study of T-cell memory formation after mild COVID-19. Whole-study context: Largely donor-specific TCR clusters were found. Study-level findings and limits: The SARS-CoV-2 specificity of second-wave clones reaching peak at day 37 remained unverified.

It was 5'RACE with constant-segment primers that produced the TCR alpha and TCR beta cDNA libraries, which carried sample barcodes and UMIs. TCRdb analysed the 5' RACE reads with MiXCR anew, one entry per CDR3 protein. In the table there are some 130,000 distinct CDR3 sequences, approximately 5.9% of which are singletons. The CDR3 consists of 14 residues. V lost 7 bases to trimming and J lost 9 bases; unmatched junction nucleotides: 7. The sequenced sample consisted of PBMCs or a T cell subset sorted from them (not recorded which). The source is an adult woman who had mild COVID-19 (a few samples of this study predate the infection). Cell type and time point are not known. V gene TRBV12-3 or TRBV12-4 combines with J gene TRBJ2-1; 12 bases fit TRBD2. The CDR3, as DNA: TGTGCCAGCAACCCTAGCGGGAGGGGGGTTGAGCAGTTCTTC. Amino acid sequence: CASNPSGRGVEQFF.